The next 9 T cell receptor beta chains were all read from a single sample in a study of shared clonotypes between healthy human individuals. Sequencing was performed with immunoSEQ multiplex PCR; in TCRdb, only in-frame clones are kept and a portion is missing. The sample consists of 950,000 to 1,100,000 clones, 65% to 80% of them appearing once. Sequenced input: memory CD4+ T cells sorted from blood. The sample's subset: CD45RA-negative fraction. These receptors all come from a man aged 18 to 35 in good health.

The chain carries TRBV4-3 and TRBJ1-2; D uncertain. V was clipped by 1 base and J by 7 bases, with 10 bases between them. The CDR3 contains 13 residues. In germline, CDR1 is LGHNA, CDR2 YSLEER. CDR3 protein: CASSQGGIGGYTF. CDR3 in DNA: TGCGCCAGCAGCCAAGGGGGAATCGGTGGCTACACCTTC.

This clone was seen a few times. The V call is TRBV2, the J call TRBJ1-2; TRBD1 matches 8 bases. V lost 6 bases to trimming and J lost 5 bases; unmatched junction nucleotides: 11. Germline lookup yields CDR1 SNHLY and CDR2 FYNNEI. The length of the CDR3 is 15 residues. This CDR3 is CASSDTRTGNYGYTF. CDR3 DNA: TGTGCCAGCAGCGATACACGGACAGGGAATTATGGCTACACCTTC.

The gene calls are TRBV13 and TRBJ2-7; the D gene is possibly TRBD1 (5 bases). CDR1 and CDR2 (germline): PRHDT, FYEKMQ (reference sequence). Trimming left V 5 bases short and J 0 bases short, with 11 bases between. The CDR3 extends over 14 amino acids. In nucleotides, the CDR3 is TGTGCCAGCAGCATACAGGCGAGCTCCTACGAGCAGTACTTC. Translation: CASSIQASSYEQYF.

CDR3 region: CSASHLEQFF. The CDR3 nucleotides are TGCAGTGCTAGTCATCTCGAGCAGTTCTTC. The chain uses TRBV20-1 and TRBJ2-1; unclear D gene. The CDR3 length is 10 residues. Germline V CDR1 and CDR2: DFQATT, SNEGSKA (reference sequence). Deletions cut 3 bases from V and 10 bases from J, with 7 bases between.

The chain is built from TRBV7-9 and TRBJ2-1; D ambiguous. The germline V gene has CDR1 SEHNR and CDR2 FQNEAQ (reference sequence). The CDR3 length is 12 residues. Trimming shortened V by 3 bases and J by 7 bases, and 7 bases separated the two germline ends. The DNA for the CDR3 is TGTGCCAGCAGCTTTGAGGTGAATGAGCAGTTCTTC. Translated: CASSFEVNEQFF.

The chain carries TRBV4-3 and TRBJ2-1; D might be TRBD1 or TRBD2, each matching 6 bases. CDR3 length: 16 residues. Trimming took off 0 bases at V and 7 bases at J, with 16 bases between the two ends. Looked up from germline, CDR1 is LGHNA and CDR2 is YSLEER. Here the CDR3 DNA reads TGCGCCAGCAGCCAAGATCCCGGGGGCGCTAGGAATGAGCAGTTCTTC. This sequence encodes CASSQDPGGARNEQFF.

This sequence joins TRBV11-2 and TRBJ1-1; the D is unclear. CDR3 size: 13 residues. Trimming took 0 bases from V and 11 from J, leaving 13 bases between them. Germline loops: CDR1 SGHAT, CDR2 FQNNGV. CDR3 bases: TGTGCCAGCAGCTTAGATTATGGGCGAGGGGCTTTCTTT. Its protein is CASSLDYGRGAFF.

DNA for the CDR3: TGTGCCAGCAGCTCGGGACTGGCTAACACTGAAGCTTTCTTT. Its protein product is CASSSGLANTEAFF. The chain carries TRBV5-4 and TRBJ1-1; D might be TRBD1 (5 bases). The CDR3 totals 14 residues. Per the germline V gene, CDR1 is SGHNT and CDR2 is YYREEE (reference sequence). The V gene lost 3 bases and the J gene lost 2 bases, with 11 bases spanning the gap.

The chain has TRBV28 and TRBJ2-7; D call uncertain. The CDR3 extends over 14 amino acids. CDR1 is MDHEN, CDR2 SYDVKM, per germline. V lost 2 bases to trimming and J lost 7 bases, with 15 bases between them. The CDR3 nucleotides read TGTGCCAGCAGTTTACCTCGCCCCTCTGGGGAGCAGTACTTC. Translated: CASSLPRPSGEQYF.